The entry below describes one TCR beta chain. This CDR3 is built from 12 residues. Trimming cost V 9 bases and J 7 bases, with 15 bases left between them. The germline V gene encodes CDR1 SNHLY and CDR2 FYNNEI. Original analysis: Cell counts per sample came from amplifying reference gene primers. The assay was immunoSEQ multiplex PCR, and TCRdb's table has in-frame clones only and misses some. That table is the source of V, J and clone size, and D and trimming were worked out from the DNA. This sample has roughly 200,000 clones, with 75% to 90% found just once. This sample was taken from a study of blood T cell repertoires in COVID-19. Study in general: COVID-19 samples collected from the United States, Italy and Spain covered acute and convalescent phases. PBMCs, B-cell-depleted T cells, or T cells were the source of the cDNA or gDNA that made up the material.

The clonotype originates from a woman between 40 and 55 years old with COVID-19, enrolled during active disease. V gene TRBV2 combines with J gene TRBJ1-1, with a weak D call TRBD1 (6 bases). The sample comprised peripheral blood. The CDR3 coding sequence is TGTGCCAGACTAACAGGGAGAGGTGAAGCTTTCTTT. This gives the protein CARLTGRGEAFF.